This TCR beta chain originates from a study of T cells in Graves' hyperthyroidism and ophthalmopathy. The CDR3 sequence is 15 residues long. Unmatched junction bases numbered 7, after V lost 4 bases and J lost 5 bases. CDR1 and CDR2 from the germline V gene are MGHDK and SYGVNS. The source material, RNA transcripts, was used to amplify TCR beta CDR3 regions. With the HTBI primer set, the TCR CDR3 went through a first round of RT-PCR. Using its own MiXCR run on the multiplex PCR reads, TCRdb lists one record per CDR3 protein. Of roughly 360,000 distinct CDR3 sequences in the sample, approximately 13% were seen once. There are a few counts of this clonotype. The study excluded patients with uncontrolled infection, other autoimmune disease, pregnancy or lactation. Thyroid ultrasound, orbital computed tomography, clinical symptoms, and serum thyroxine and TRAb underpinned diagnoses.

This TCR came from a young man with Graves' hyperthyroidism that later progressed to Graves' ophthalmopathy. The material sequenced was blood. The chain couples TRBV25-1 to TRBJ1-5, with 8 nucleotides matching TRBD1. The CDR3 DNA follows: TGTGCCAGCAGTGGGCCAGGGGGCGCGGATCAGCCCCAGCATTTT. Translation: CASSGPGGADQPQHF. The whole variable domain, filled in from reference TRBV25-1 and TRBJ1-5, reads EADIYQTPRYLVIGTGKKITLECSQTMGHDKMYWYQQDPGMELHLIHYSYGVNSTEKGDLSSESTVSRIRTEHFPLTLESARPSHTSQYLCASSGPGGADQPQHFGDGTRLSIL.